This TCR beta chain was recorded in a study of neurological immune-mediated disorders. The cDNA came from 5'RACE, which used 10-nucleotide random UMIs. TCRdb re-analysed the 5' RACE reads in MiXCR, keeping a single row per CDR3 protein. The table has about 62,000 distinct CDR3 sequences, less than 4% seen once. Study-level findings and limits: On phylogenetic grouping, the repertoires of 18 of 34 multiple sclerosis patients fell within one related-CDR3 cluster, constituting a possible signature. The absence of shared CDR3 amino acid sequences among expanded clones across subjects suggests private repertoires in all groups.

This CDR3 region has 12 residues. CDR1 SGHVS and CDR2 FQNEAQ come from the germline V gene. V lost 1 base, J lost 7 bases, and 7 bases lay in between. This clonotype was observed at least ten times. What it binds is not known. The sequence was collected from a woman in her fifties or sixties with multiple sclerosis. The chain links TRBV7-8 to TRBJ1-1; no definite D call. The sample taken for sequencing was PBMCs. DNA for the CDR3: TGTGCCAGCAGCTTAGAGATGGGTGAAGCTTTCTTT. It translates to CASSLEMGEAFF.